A selection of T cell receptor beta chains follows, all from one sample in a study of cytomegalovirus exposure and HLA in healthy donors. Sequenced by immunoSEQ multiplex PCR; TCRdb stores in-frame clones only, minus some. The sample has around 65,000 clones; the top ten hold approximately 15%. The specimen sequenced was PBMCs. The receptors originated from a boy aged 10-17 years in good health and CMV-seronegative. CDR3s include the opening cysteine and the closing phenylalanine or tryptophan. Each record gives: D gene, J gene, CDR3 length, V gene, CDR3 protein, CDR3 DNA. The D gene is left open where the match is weak.

D gene: TRBD1; J gene: TRBJ2-3; CDR3 length: 15; V gene: TRBV25-1; CDR3 protein: CAIQGGTGASDTQYF; CDR3 DNA: TGTGCCATTCAAGGCGGGACAGGGGCGTCAGATACGCAGTATTTT
D gene: NA; J gene: TRBJ2-2; CDR3 length: 16; V gene: TRBV5-1; CDR3 protein: CASSPRASENTGELFF; CDR3 DNA: TGCGCCAGCAGCCCAAGGGCTAGCGAGAACACCGGGGAGCTGTTTTTT
D gene: TRBD1; J gene: TRBJ2-1; CDR3 length: 14; V gene: TRBV27; CDR3 protein: CASRGQGGYNEQFF; CDR3 DNA: TGTGCCAGCAGGGGACAGGGAGGTTACAATGAGCAGTTCTTC
D gene: TRBD1; J gene: TRBJ2-1; CDR3 length: 14; V gene: TRBV27; CDR3 protein: CASRGQGGYNEQFF; CDR3 DNA: TGTGCCAGCCGGGGACAGGGAGGCTACAATGAGCAGTTCTTC
D gene: NA; J gene: TRBJ2-1; CDR3 length: 16; V gene: TRBV19; CDR3 protein: CASSAPSMSSYNEQFF; CDR3 DNA: TGTGCCAGTAGTGCCCCTTCTATGAGCTCCTACAATGAGCAGTTCTTC
D gene: NA; J gene: TRBJ1-1; CDR3 length: 16; V gene: TRBV18; CDR3 protein: CASSPPRLRSNTEAFF; CDR3 DNA: TGTGCCAGCTCACCACCGCGGCTCCGAAGTAACACTGAAGCTTTCTTT
D gene: TRBD1; J gene: TRBJ2-7; CDR3 length: 15; V gene: TRBV7-2; CDR3 protein: CASSLNRDSDYEQYF; CDR3 DNA: TGTGCCAGCAGCTTAAACCGGGACAGTGATTACGAGCAGTACTTC
D gene: NA; J gene: TRBJ1-4; CDR3 length: 14; V gene: TRBV5-1; CDR3 protein: CASRQRAANEKLFF; CDR3 DNA: TGCGCCAGCCGGCAGCGGGCCGCCAATGAAAAACTGTTTTTT
D gene: NA; J gene: TRBJ2-7; CDR3 length: 14; V gene: TRBV27; CDR3 protein: CASSLRASAAEQYF; CDR3 DNA: TGTGCCAGCAGTTTACGAGCGAGCGCTGCCGAGCAGTACTTC
D gene: NA; J gene: TRBJ1-1; CDR3 length: 14; V gene: TRBV19; CDR3 protein: CASSIHRGNTEAFF; CDR3 DNA: TGTGCCAGTAGTATTCACCGAGGGAACACTGAAGCTTTCTTT
D gene: NA; J gene: TRBJ2-5; CDR3 length: 12; V gene: TRBV6-5; CDR3 protein: CASSGLGETQYF; CDR3 DNA: TGTGCCAGCAGTGGACTGGGGGAGACCCAGTACTTC
D gene: TRBD1; J gene: TRBJ2-3; CDR3 length: 14; V gene: TRBV5-1; CDR3 protein: CASTDRGITDTQYF; CDR3 DNA: TGCGCCAGCACAGACAGGGGGATCACAGATACGCAGTATTTT
D gene: TRBD1; J gene: TRBJ1-1; CDR3 length: 15; V gene: TRBV5-6; CDR3 protein: CASSFIAVTGGEAFF; CDR3 DNA: TGTGCCAGCAGCTTTATTGCGGTGACAGGGGGCGAAGCTTTCTTT
D gene: TRBD1; J gene: TRBJ1-1; CDR3 length: 13; V gene: TRBV5-6; CDR3 protein: CASTRGQGVRAFF; CDR3 DNA: TGTGCCAGCACCCGGGGACAGGGGGTAAGAGCTTTCTTT
D gene: TRBD1; J gene: TRBJ2-1; CDR3 length: 14; V gene: TRBV9; CDR3 protein: CASSVGTGPHEQFF; CDR3 DNA: TGTGCCAGCAGCGTAGGGACAGGACCGCACGAGCAGTTCTTC
D gene: NA; J gene: TRBJ1-5; CDR3 length: 16; V gene: TRBV9; CDR3 protein: CASSPWADYSNQPQHF; CDR3 DNA: TGTGCCAGCAGCCCCTGGGCAGATTATAGCAATCAGCCCCAGCATTTT
D gene: NA; J gene: TRBJ1-1; CDR3 length: 12; V gene: TRBV7-3; CDR3 protein: CASSSPQGQAFF; CDR3 DNA: TGTGCCAGCAGCTCACCACAGGGACAAGCTTTCTTT
D gene: TRBD1; J gene: TRBJ2-7; CDR3 length: 21; V gene: TRBV5-1; CDR3 protein: CASSLGEPGQGTVRSSYEQYF; CDR3 DNA: TGCGCCAGCAGCTTGGGGGAACCGGGACAGGGAACGGTTAGAAGCTCCTACGAGCAGTACTTC
D gene: TRBD1; J gene: TRBJ1-1; CDR3 length: 13; V gene: TRBV27; CDR3 protein: CASSFDRASEAFF; CDR3 DNA: TGTGCCAGCAGTTTCGACAGGGCTAGTGAAGCTTTCTTT
D gene: NA; J gene: TRBJ1-5; CDR3 length: 13; V gene: TRBV19; CDR3 protein: CASSITYNQPQHF; CDR3 DNA: TGTGCCAGTAGTATAACCTATAATCAGCCCCAGCATTTT
D gene: TRBD1; J gene: TRBJ1-2; CDR3 length: 18; V gene: TRBV4-2; CDR3 protein: CASSQANLVGQATYGYTF; CDR3 DNA: TGTGCCAGCAGCCAAGCGAACCTCGTCGGACAGGCAACTTATGGCTACACCTTC
D gene: TRBD1; J gene: TRBJ1-5; CDR3 length: 15; V gene: TRBV19; CDR3 protein: CASYSGTAHNQPQHF; CDR3 DNA: TGTGCCAGTTACTCCGGGACAGCACACAATCAGCCCCAGCATTTT
D gene: NA; J gene: TRBJ1-2; CDR3 length: 14; V gene: TRBV30; CDR3 protein: CAWVRQTANYGYTF; CDR3 DNA: TGTGCCTGGGTCAGACAAACCGCTAACTATGGCTACACCTTC
D gene: NA; J gene: TRBJ1-4; CDR3 length: 15; V gene: TRBV30; CDR3 protein: CAWSEQTVGNEKLFF; CDR3 DNA: TGTGCCTGGAGTGAGCAGACAGTAGGCAATGAAAAACTGTTTTTT
D gene: TRBD2; J gene: TRBJ2-7; CDR3 length: 15; V gene: TRBV6-5; CDR3 protein: CASSYAGLVSGEQYF; CDR3 DNA: TGTGCCAGCAGTTACGCGGGACTAGTCTCGGGCGAGCAGTACTTC
D gene: TRBD2; J gene: TRBJ2-7; CDR3 length: 14; V gene: TRBV5-4; CDR3 protein: CASSPAGVMGEQYF; CDR3 DNA: TGTGCCAGCAGCCCCGCGGGGGTAATGGGGGAGCAGTACTTC
D gene: NA; J gene: TRBJ2-7; CDR3 length: 17; V gene: TRBV30; CDR3 protein: CAWRGQGGGVRIHEQYF; CDR3 DNA: TGTGCCTGGAGGGGGCAGGGAGGAGGGGTAAGGATCCACGAGCAGTACTTC
D gene: NA; J gene: TRBJ2-3; CDR3 length: 14; V gene: TRBV7-3; CDR3 protein: CASSPSLGADTQYF; CDR3 DNA: TGTGCCAGCAGCCCCTCACTAGGTGCAGATACGCAGTATTTT
D gene: NA; J gene: TRBJ1-5; CDR3 length: 16; V gene: TRBV19; CDR3 protein: CASKTRVTTGNQPQHF; CDR3 DNA: TGTGCCAGTAAGACCCGGGTCACCACGGGCAATCAGCCCCAGCATTTT
D gene: TRBD2; J gene: TRBJ2-7; CDR3 length: 13; V gene: TRBV30; CDR3 protein: CAWRSGGGHEQYF; CDR3 DNA: TGTGCCTGGAGGAGCGGGGGGGGCCACGAGCAGTACTTC
D gene: NA; J gene: TRBJ2-2; CDR3 length: 11; V gene: TRBV6-1; CDR3 protein: CASSVTGELFF; CDR3 DNA: TGTGCCAGCAGTGTAACCGGGGAGCTGTTTTTT